What follows are 17 T cell receptor beta chains derived from one specimen sequenced in a study of shared clonotypes between healthy human individuals. The data were produced by immunoSEQ multiplex PCR, yet TCRdb's version contains in-frame clones alone and is incomplete. The sample includes 660,000 or so clones, 90% to 97% of them seen just once. Naive CD8 cells lacked CD45RO, underwent positive selection for CCR7 and left out terminally differentiated effector memory CD45RA+ cells. Sample: naive CD8+ T cells sorted from blood. The origin of the receptors is a woman aged 30 to 39 in good health.

The chain couples TRBV30 to TRBJ1-5; a weak D match, TRBD1 (5 bases). The CDR3 consists of 16 residues. The V end was cut by 1 base, the J end by 4 bases, with 17 bases between. Germline V gene lookup returns CDR1 GTSNPN and CDR2 SVGIG (reference sequence). In DNA, the CDR3 is TGTGCCTGGAGTGCGGGGGAAAAGGTCGGGAATCAGCCCCAGCATTTT. Protein product: CAWSAGEKVGNQPQHF.

About this clone itself: Other DNA variants within this sample encode the same CDR3. V usage is TRBV13 and J usage is TRBJ2-7; no firm D call. Germline CDR1 PRHDT, CDR2 FYEKMQ (reference sequence). Trimming stripped 2 bases from V and 0 bases from J, with 8 bases between. The CDR3 is 14 residues long. DNA for the CDR3: TGTGCCAGCAGCTTAACCGGAAACTCCTACGAGCAGTACTTC. Amino acid sequence: CASSLTGNSYEQYF.

A single count supports this clone. The chain joins TRBV9 to TRBJ2-1, with D hard to call. The CDR3 spans 13 residues. The germline V gene encodes CDR1 SGDLS and CDR2 YYNGEE. V lost 3 bases, J lost 8 bases, and 12 bases lay in between. CDR3 nucleotide sequence: TGTGCCAGCAGCGGCATGGATGGCTATGAGCAGTTCTTC. Its translation is CASSGMDGYEQFF.

This chain links TRBV28 with TRBJ1-5; D is uncertain. The CDR3 runs to 16 residues. Per germline, CDR1 MDHEN and CDR2 SYDVKM. The ends were cut back, 8 bases at V and 0 bases at J, with 17 bases in the middle. The DNA of the CDR3 is TGTGCCAGCTATACCCGGGCCGCGTATAGCAATCAGCCCCAGCATTTT. It yields the protein CASYTRAAYSNQPQHF.

This clone occurred a few times. The genes are TRBV6-5 and TRBJ2-5, with TRBD2 matching 13 bases. V trimming: 5 bases; J trimming: 4 bases; junction bases outside the gene matches: 4. The CDR3 is 15 amino acids. The V gene's germline CDR1 is MNHEY and CDR2 SVGAGI. CDR3 DNA: TGTGCCAGCAGTGCATGGACTAGCGGGGGAGAGACCCAGTACTTC. Its translation is CASSAWTSGGETQYF.

A remark on this clone: Other nucleotide sequences in the sample specify the same CDR3. The chain links TRBV27 to TRBJ2-7; D tentatively fits TRBD1 or TRBD2 (5 bases each). From germline, CDR1 is MNHEY and CDR2 SMNVEV (reference sequence). The V and J ends lost 0 bases and 0 bases respectively, with 9 bases between them. The CDR3 runs 15 residues. CDR3 loop: CASSLSGTSSYEQYF. The CDR3 DNA sequence: TGTGCCAGCAGTTTATCGGGGACCAGCTCCTACGAGCAGTACTTC.

CDR3 sequence: CASSSDRDPYEQYF. The CDR3 region has the DNA TGTGCCAGCAGCAGCGACAGGGATCCCTACGAGCAGTACTTC. J is TRBJ2-7 and V is TRBV21-1; the D segment call TRBD1 is taken from the table without a DNA check. TRBV21-1 is given as a pseudogene. The CDR3 runs to 14 residues.

V gene TRBV5-6 combines with J gene TRBJ2-2, with D hard to call. Trimming took off 2 bases at V and 1 base at J, with 15 bases between the two ends. This CDR3 region has 17 residues. Germline V gene sequence: CDR1 SGHDT, CDR2 YYEEEE. The CDR3 here is CASSLFLALMNTGELFF. CDR3 in DNA: TGTGCCAGCAGCTTATTTCTCGCGTTAATGAACACCGGGGAGCTGTTTTTT.

The chain has TRBV7-9 and TRBJ2-3; tentative D call: TRBD2 (5 bases). The CDR3 is 15 amino acids. V was pared by 6 bases and J by 0 bases, with 13 bases between. CDR1 and CDR2 (germline): SEHNR, FQNEAQ (reference sequence). CDR3 sequence reads: CASSPEGPSTDTQYF. CDR3 DNA: TGTGCCAGCAGTCCCGAGGGCCCCAGCACAGATACGCAGTATTTT.

V usage is TRBV7-6 and J usage is TRBJ2-3; 10 nucleotides line up with TRBD2. This CDR3 is built from 15 residues. Trimming cost V 3 bases and J 4 bases; bases outside gene matches: 4. The germline V gene has CDR1 SGHVS and CDR2 FNYEAQ. CDR3: CASSFGTSAADTQYF. The CDR3 coding sequence is TGTGCCAGCAGCTTTGGGACTAGCGCTGCAGATACGCAGTATTTT.

J is TRBJ1-2 and V is TRBV10-1; 8 nucleotides align to TRBD1. Trimming at V came to 6 bases and at J to 4 bases, leaving 10 bases not matched to a gene. The CDR3 consists of 15 residues. CDR1 is WNHNN and CDR2 is SYGVQD in the germline V gene (reference sequence). The CDR3 here is CASRFRDRTPYGYTF. As DNA, the CDR3 is TGCGCCAGCAGATTCCGGGACAGGACACCCTATGGCTACACCTTC.

In nucleotides, the CDR3 is TGTGCCAGCAGTTCCCTGGATGGGACAGGGTTGTCCTACAATGAGCAGTTCTTC. It encodes CASSSLDGTGLSYNEQFF. The V gene is TRBV28, the J gene TRBJ2-1; 9 nucleotides agree with TRBD1. CDR1 is MDHEN and CDR2 is SYDVKM in the germline V gene. J lost 1 base, V lost 4 bases, and 11 bases had no gene match. The CDR3 totals 18 residues. The full variable domain, its missing parts supplied by reference TRBV28 and TRBJ2-1, is DVKVTQSSRYLVKRTGEKVFLECVQDMDHENMFWYRQDPGLGLRLIYFSYDVKMKEKGDIPEGYSVSREKKERFSLILESASTNQTSMYLCASSSLDGTGLSYNEQFFGPGTRLTVL.

This chain links TRBV10-1 with TRBJ2-7, with 7 positions matching TRBD2. The J segment lost 5 bases and the V segment lost 0 bases, leaving 4 bases of the junction unmatched. CDR3 length equals 14 residues. The germline V gene encodes CDR1 WNHNN and CDR2 SYGVQD (reference sequence). CDR3 amino acids: CASSESGGEDEQYF. CDR3 in DNA: TGCGCCAGCAGTGAGTCTGGGGGGGAGGACGAGCAGTACTTC.

The rearrangement joins TRBV27 to TRBJ2-7; maybe TRBD2 (6 bases). Germline values: CDR1 MNHEY, CDR2 SMNVEV (reference sequence). The CDR3 loop spans 15 amino acids. Trimming removed 2 bases from V and 1 base from J, with 12 bases in between. The DNA for the CDR3 is TGTGCCAGCAGTTTAATCGCAGGGAGGTCCTACGAGCAGTACTTC. Its protein product is CASSLIAGRSYEQYF.

V usage is TRBV28 and J usage is TRBJ2-7, with a possible D match to TRBD1 (6 bases). There are 12 residues in the CDR3. Germline V gene sequence: CDR1 MDHEN, CDR2 SYDVKM. V shed 7 bases and J shed 3 bases, with 10 bases lying between them. CDR3 region: CASNQGLYEQYF. The CDR3 bases are TGTGCCAGCAATCAGGGGCTCTACGAGCAGTACTTC.

The rearrangement joins TRBV6-5 to TRBJ1-2; 7 bases are shared with TRBD1. Germline-derived CDR1 and CDR2 are MNHEY and SVGAGI. The CDR3 has 13 residues. With 5 bases clipped from V and 6 bases from J, the junction kept 6 bases outside the gene matches. The CDR3 nucleotides are TGTGCCAGCAGTAAGACAGGGCCCGATGGCTACACCTTC. Its translation: CASSKTGPDGYTF.

The chain has TRBV7-6 and TRBJ2-2; 7 bases fit TRBD1. V lost 6 bases to trimming and J lost 2 bases; unmatched junction nucleotides: 3. This CDR3 comprises 14 residues. CDR1 and CDR2 from the germline V gene are SGHVS and FNYEAQ. The CDR3 DNA reads TGTGCCAGCAGTGACAGGGCAAACACCGGGGAGCTGTTTTTT. Translated: CASSDRANTGELFF.